These T cell receptor beta chains were read from a single sample in a study of regulatory T cells in long-lasting Graves disease. TCRdb itself ran the multiplex PCR reads through MiXCR, one entry per CDR3 protein. The data show fewer than 550,000 distinct CDR3 sequences, about 16% seen once. This same sample was also taken into another study, of T cells in Graves' hyperthyroidism and ophthalmopathy.

Sequenced material: peripheral blood mononuclear cells (PBMCs), taken at new diagnosis, from a patient treated with antithyroid drugs. Receptors were obtained from a woman aged 35-65 years with Graves disease. The CDR3 runs from the conserved cysteine through the conserved F or W. Fields, in order: D gene, J gene, clone size, V gene, CDR3 DNA, CDR3 protein. D genes are given only for firm matches. Size tells how often a clone was seen (once, few, many) or the class of an expanded clone, and some rows leave it out.

.,TRBJ1-6,.,TRBV5-1,TGCGCCAGCAGCTTGGCCGGGGCAAGGCTGATCCTGTCCTTT,CASSLAGARLILSF
.,TRBJ1-3,few,TRBV7-6,TGTGCCAGCAGCATCGACAGACTGGCTGGAAACACCATATATTTT,CASSIDRLAGNTIYF
TRBD2,TRBJ2-3,many,TRBV12-3/TRBV12-4,TGTGCCAGCAGTCTAGCGGGGGTCCCAGATACGCAGTATTTT,CASSLAGVPDTQYF
TRBD1,TRBJ1-2,many,TRBV6-1,TGTGCCAGCAGGGTACAGGGGGCGCGGGGCTACACCTTC,CASRVQGARGYTF
.,TRBJ1-2,many,TRBV7-9,TGTGCCAGCAGACACCTGGGAGGTACTGATTATGGCTACACCTTC,CASRHLGGTDYGYTF
.,TRBJ2-2,many,TRBV18,TGTGCCAGCTCACGGGACACCACCGGGGAGCTGTTTTTT,CASSRDTTGELFF
.,TRBJ1-5,few,TRBV6-1,TGTGCCAGCATCCGGGGGGCGGGAATGAGTAGCAATCAGCCCCAGCATTTT,CASIRGAGMSSNQPQHF
.,TRBJ1-5,.,TRBV12-3/TRBV12-4,TGTGCCAGCAGCAATTCAGGGGATCAGCCCCAGCATTTT,CASSNSGDQPQHF
.,TRBJ1-6,few,TRBV7-9,TGTGCCAGCAGCTCGGACGGACTCTATAATTCACCCCTCCACTTT,CASSSDGLYNSPLHF
.,TRBJ2-1,many,TRBV6-2/TRBV6-3,TGTGCCAGCAGTGAACACACAATCTACAATGAGCAGTTCTTC,CASSEHTIYNEQFF
.,TRBJ2-3,many,TRBV2,TGTGCCAGCACTGAACAGGGTTTGGATACGCAGTATTTT,CASTEQGLDTQYF
.,TRBJ1-6,few,TRBV6-7,TGTGCCAGCCTGACCCCAGGGGTAAGTTCACCCCTCCACTTT,CASLTPGVSSPLHF
.,TRBJ1-1,.,TRBV7-3,TGTGCCAGCAGCCCTTTGGGGGGGCTTGGCACTGAAGCTTTCTTT,CASSPLGGLGTEAFF
TRBD1,TRBJ2-1,many,TRBV7-2,TGTGCCAGCAGCTTAGGGTCGGGACAGGGCAATGAGCAGTTCTTC,CASSLGSGQGNEQFF
.,TRBJ1-5,many,TRBV28,TGTGCCTGCCGGGACCTCTTAGAATATAGCAATCAGCCCCAGCATTTT,CACRDLLEYSNQPQHF
TRBD1,TRBJ1-6,many,TRBV3-1,TGTGCCAGCAGCCCGGGACAGGAGAGTTCACCCCTCCACTTT,CASSPGQESSPLHF
.,TRBJ2-7,many,TRBV2,TGTGCCAGCAGTGATGGTGTGCGGGGCGGCTACGAGCAGTACTTC,CASSDGVRGGYEQYF
TRBD2,TRBJ2-3,many,TRBV30,TGTGCCTGGAGTGTGCTAGCGGGTAGCACAGATACGCAGTATTTT,CAWSVLAGSTDTQYF
.,TRBJ1-5,many,TRBV28,TGTGCCAGCAGTTCCGTTGGGGGGGGTGTCGGCAATCAGCCCCAGCATTTT,CASSSVGGGVGNQPQHF
.,TRBJ1-2,few,TRBV12-3/TRBV12-4,TGTGCCAGCAGTTTATGGGGGGCTGGCGGCTACACCTTC,CASSLWGAGGYTF
.,TRBJ1-1,few,TRBV19,TGTGCCAGTAGCAGACAGGATGAAGCTTTCTTT,CASSRQDEAFF
TRBD2,TRBJ2-1,many,TRBV11-2,TGTGCCAGCAGCCCACGTGTCAGCGGGGGCAATCTGAATGAGCAGTTCTTC,CASSPRVSGGNLNEQFF
.,TRBJ2-1,few,TRBV9,TGTGCCAGCAGCGTAGGGGGAGTGGCGGGGGCGGACTACAATGAGCAGTTCTTC,CASSVGGVAGADYNEQFF
TRBD1,TRBJ1-1,many,TRBV11-2,TGTGCCAGCAGCTTAGGCGGACAGGGAGGTGGGGCTTTCTTT,CASSLGGQGGGAFF
.,TRBJ1-1,many,TRBV20-1,TGCAGTGCTAGAGATGGGGCGAGGAACACTGAAGCTTTCTTT,CSARDGARNTEAFF
TRBD1,TRBJ1-5,.,TRBV28,TGTGCCAGCAGCAAGGGGGCGAGCAATCAGCCCCAGCATTTT,CASSKGASNQPQHF
.,TRBJ2-2,many,TRBV29-1,TGCAGCGTTGAAGGTGACAGACCCACCGGGGAGCTGTTTTTT,CSVEGDRPTGELFF
TRBD1,TRBJ2-7,many,TRBV20-1,TGCAGTGCAGGACAGGGGGCGGGCTACGAGCAGTACTTC,CSAGQGAGYEQYF
TRBD1,TRBJ1-6,.,TRBV10-3,TGTGCCATCAGTGAGGGGGGACAGGGGGGTTCACCCCTCCACTTT,CAISEGGQGGSPLHF
TRBD2,TRBJ2-1,few,TRBV11-2,TGTGCCAGCAGCGAAGGACTAGGCGAGCAGTTCTTC,CASSEGLGEQFF
TRBD1,TRBJ2-1,few,TRBV10-3,TGTGCCATCAGTGGACAGGGGGCTTACGGTGAGCAGTTCTTC,CAISGQGAYGEQFF
.,TRBJ1-5,many,TRBV2,TGTGCCAGCAGCGGCGATCGGGGCGGCAATCAGCCCCAGCATTTT,CASSGDRGGNQPQHF
TRBD2,TRBJ2-5,.,TRBV12-5,TGTGCTAGTGGCCCCGGGACTAGCGGGGGAGGAGAGACCCAGTACTTC,CASGPGTSGGGETQYF
.,TRBJ1-6,many,TRBV10-3,TGTGCCATCAGGGACAACTTAAGCTCCTATAATTCACCCCTCCACTTT,CAIRDNLSSYNSPLHF
.,TRBJ1-1,many,TRBV24-1,TGTGCCACCAGTGATTTGCAACCTAAGGGGTGCACTGAAGCTTTCTTT,CATSDLQPKGCTEAFF
.,TRBJ1-3,few,TRBV20-1,TGCAGTGCTAGAGATCCCCACTCCAGCTCTGGAAACACCATATATTTT,CSARDPHSSSGNTIYF
.,TRBJ1-6,.,TRBV19,TGTGCCAGTAGTATCGGATCGGAAATCTATAATTCACCCCTCCACTTT,CASSIGSEIYNSPLHF
.,TRBJ1-4,many,TRBV12-3/TRBV12-4,TGTGCCAGCAGTTTCGGTTTCAAAAAACTGTTTTTT,CASSFGFKKLFF
.,TRBJ2-7,many,TRBV28,TGTGCCAGCAGTGGCCTGGGCGGATTCCCCTACGAGCAGTACTTC,CASSGLGGFPYEQYF
.,TRBJ1-5,.,TRBV19,TGTGCCACAGCAACAGGGATCAATCAGCCCCAGCATTTT,CATATGINQPQHF
.,TRBJ1-1,few,TRBV6-1,TGTGCCAGCAGTCCCCTGACAGGAGTCACTGAAGCTTTCTTT,CASSPLTGVTEAFF
TRBD1,TRBJ1-2,many,TRBV11-2,TGTGCCAGCAGCCCCCCGCCAGGGGGCTGGGGCTACACCTTC,CASSPPPGGWGYTF
.,TRBJ1-2,many,TRBV10-2,TGCGCCAGCAGTACCTACGACTATGGCTACACCTTC,CASSTYDYGYTF
TRBD1,TRBJ1-2,few,TRBV30,TGTGCCTGGGCACAGGGGGACTATGGCTACACCTTC,CAWAQGDYGYTF
.,TRBJ2-1,few,TRBV7-2,TGTGCCAGCAGCCCTTCTCCTCTTGGGAGCTCCTACAATGAGCAGTTCTTC,CASSPSPLGSSYNEQFF
TRBD2,TRBJ2-2,many,TRBV12-3/TRBV12-4,TGTGCCAGCAGTTTAGGCCCAGCGGGGGGCAACGGGGAGCTGTTTTTT,CASSLGPAGGNGELFF
.,TRBJ2-2,many,TRBV2,TGTGCCAGCAGTGAACGGGGGCTACGACTGAACACCGGGGAGCTGTTTTTT,CASSERGLRLNTGELFF
.,TRBJ1-2,.,TRBV12-3/TRBV12-4,.,CASSKLAREQYFGPGTYGYTF
.,TRBJ2-3,many,TRBV11-2,TGTGCCAGCAGCTTAGCCTGGGGGGATACGCAGTATTTT,CASSLAWGDTQYF
.,TRBJ1-2,many,TRBV3-1,TGTGCCAGCAGCCAAGTAGGCGGCGGGGGCCAGGGCTACACCTTC,CASSQVGGGGQGYTF
TRBD1,TRBJ2-3,many,TRBV10-3,TGTGCCATCAGTGAGTCGGAGACAGGGGGCGCAGATACGCAGTATTTT,CAISESETGGADTQYF
TRBD2,TRBJ2-5,few,TRBV5-1,TGCGCCAGCAGCTGGGGACTAGCGGGGGGACTGGCAGAGACCCAGTACTTC,CASSWGLAGGLAETQYF
.,TRBJ2-5,.,TRBV4-1,TGCGCCAGCAGCCACGCTGGGGGGCGGCAAGGGACCCAGTACTTC,CASSHAGGRQGTQYF
.,TRBJ1-5,many,TRBV20-1,TGCAGTGCCATCTTGCTCAGTCACAGCAATCAGCCCCAGCATTTT,CSAILLSHSNQPQHF
.,TRBJ2-2,few,TRBV5-1,TGCGCCAGCAGTTTATATGCGACAGTGAACACCGGGGAGCTGTTTTTT,CASSLYATVNTGELFF
TRBD1,TRBJ2-7,.,TRBV28,TGTGCCAGCAGTTTACATGTGCAGTCGACAGGGGGCCTGTCCTACGAGCAGTACTTC,CASSLHVQSTGGLSYEQYF
.,TRBJ2-5,.,TRBV27,TGTGCCAGCAGTGAACAAGGGGTCTACCAAGAGACCCAGTACTTC,CASSEQGVYQETQYF